Described below is a single TCR beta chain sequence and its context. Its specificity is not known. CDR3 length equals 15 residues. From germline, CDR1 is SGHRS and CDR2 YFSETQ. The V segment lost 4 bases and the J segment 2 bases; nucleotides outside the gene matches: 4. The entry originates in a study of shared clonotypes between healthy human individuals. Deep-level settings were used for running the assay. Replicate PCRs for sorted subsets used about 200 ng DNA; this equaled around 29,000 T cell genomes. TCRdb's copy holds only in-frame clones and misses some; the assay was immunoSEQ multiplex PCR. The sample has 800,000 to 1,200,000 clones, more than 75% seen once. Study-level results: All-four-donor shared clonotypes had higher generation probabilities than non-shared clonotypes did.

The TCR sequence derives from a man aged 18 to 30 in good health. Some clones in this sample may be carry-over from other donors' samples. V gene TRBV5-1 combines with J gene TRBJ2-1; 9 nucleotides line up with TRBD1. Input material: memory CD4+ T cells from PBMCs. Subset reported: CD45RA-negative fraction. As DNA, the CDR3 is TGCGCCAGCAGCCAGGGACAGGGCCCCTACAATGAGCAGTTCTTC. Protein product: CASSQGQGPYNEQFF.